These 7 T cell receptor beta chains share one sample of origin, sequenced in a study of cytomegalovirus exposure and HLA in healthy donors. Vbeta (60) and Jbeta (13) primers were used in the PCR. Measured with immunoSEQ multiplex PCR; TCRdb has only the in-frame clones, and not every one. The data contain some 65,000 clones, just over 65% of them singletons. Sequencing was carried out using PBMCs. The source of these receptors is a woman younger than 45 in good health and CMV-seronegative.

The chain links TRBV20-1 to TRBJ2-5; D is ambiguous. Germline CDR1 DFQATT, CDR2 SNEGSKA (reference sequence). CDR3 size: 10 residues. Trimming removed 3 bases from V and 6 bases from J, with 5 bases in between. CDR3 nucleotides: TGCAGTGCTAGTTTAAAGACCCAGTACTTC. This encodes CSASLKTQYF.

This clone was recorded a few times. This chain links TRBV15 with TRBJ2-7; the D gene is possibly TRBD2 (5 bases). In germline, CDR1 is LNHNV, CDR2 YYDKDF (reference sequence). The CDR3 is 16 residues long. The V end was cut by 0 bases, the J end by 3 bases, with 15 bases between. CDR3 bases: TGTGCCACCAGCAGAGATAAGACGACTACAAACTACGAGCAGTACTTC. This gives the protein CATSRDKTTTNYEQYF.

CDR3 sequence: CASSPTGRGEKLFF. The CDR3 bases are TGTGCCAGCAGCCCGACAGGGCGCGGTGAAAAACTGTTTTTT. This chain uses TRBV7-9 with TRBJ1-4, with 7 nucleotides matching TRBD1. The germline CDR1 and CDR2 sequences are SEHNR and FQNEAQ (reference sequence). This CDR3 spans 14 amino acids. Trimming at V came to 5 bases and at J to 7 bases, leaving 7 bases not matched to a gene.

The chain uses TRBV28 and TRBJ1-1; 8 bases fit TRBD1. CDR3 size: 14 residues. Germline-derived CDR1 and CDR2 are MDHEN and SYDVKM. J was trimmed by 1 base and V by 7 bases; bases with no gene match: 5. DNA of the CDR3: TGTGCCAGCATCGAGGGGACAGGGAACACTGAAGCTTTCTTT. It codes for CASIEGTGNTEAFF.

This clone was picked up a small number of times. The V gene is TRBV29-1, the J gene TRBJ2-7; 7 positions agree with TRBD1. CDR3 size: 15 residues. Trimming took 6 bases from V and 0 from J; bases not matched to a gene: 11. Germline assignment: CDR1 SQVTM and CDR2 ANQGSEA. The CDR3, as DNA: TGCAGCGTGGTTTATTGGAACAGGGGCTCCTACGAGCAGTACTTC. Translated: CSVVYWNRGSYEQYF.

J is TRBJ2-3 and V is TRBV7-6, with 7 bases identical to TRBD1. The CDR3 spans 14 residues. With 1 base clipped from V and 3 bases from J, the junction kept 1 base outside the gene matches. CDR1 SGHVS and CDR2 FNYEAQ come from the germline V gene. The CDR3 sequence: CASSLGRGTDTQYF. The CDR3 coding sequence is TGTGCCAGCAGCTTAGGCAGGGGGACAGATACGCAGTATTTT.

A few counts support this clone. The V and J genes are TRBV30 and TRBJ1-5; a weak D match, TRBD1 (5 bases). This CDR3 region has 22 residues. In germline, CDR1 is GTSNPN, CDR2 SVGIG (reference sequence). Trimming removed 0 bases from V and 4 bases from J, with 34 bases in between. For the CDR3, the DNA is TGTGCCTGGAGTGTATTTGCCCTGGGTGGGAGGGGAGGGATCATCGGTAATCAGCCCCAGCATTTT. It yields the protein CAWSVFALGGRGGIIGNQPQHF.